What follows are 30 T cell receptor beta chains derived from one specimen sequenced in a study of long-term antiretroviral therapy in people with HIV (dated by TCRdb to between 2020 and 2023). The immunoSEQ hsTCRB v3.0 assay was used at survey level resolution for TRB variable region sequencing. In TCRdb, the immuneACCESS table is reduced to in-frame sequences with V and J assigned. These tables do not hold every clone; where another copy was compared, an unresolved V gene accounts for under half, and the others remain unexplained. The sample yields around 7,800 clones; about four fifths were counted once. 16% of the sample lies in the top ten. The sequenced sample was unsorted PBMCs, obtained about 0.9 years before starting antiretroviral therapy. These TCRs come from a man aged 40-55 years with HIV.

The J gene is TRBJ2-7, the V gene TRBV5-1; the match to TRBD2 covers 7 bases. V lost 3 bases, J lost 0 bases, and 9 bases stayed unmatched. Germline V gives CDR1 SGHRS, CDR2 YFSETQ. CDR3 size: 16 residues. The CDR3 loop reads CASSWEGTSFSYEQYF. As DNA, the CDR3 is TGCGCCAGCAGCTGGGAGGGGACCTCCTTCTCCTACGAGCAGTACTTC. Based on the CDR3 plus reference TRBV5-1 and TRBJ2-7, the full variable domain is KAGVTQTPRYLIKTRGQQVTLSCSPISGHRSVSWYQQTPGQGLQFLFEYFSETQRNKGNFPGRFSGRQFSNSRSEMNVSTLELGDSALYLCASSWEGTSFSYEQYFGPGTRLTVT.

The chain combines TRBV29-1 with TRBJ1-2; D is ambiguous. Germline CDR1 and CDR2: SQVTM and ANQGSEA. The V and J ends lost 0 bases and 0 bases respectively, with 8 bases between them. The CDR3 runs to 14 residues. The CDR3 sequence: CSVEDRPANYGYTF. CDR3 coding DNA: TGCAGCGTTGAAGACAGACCGGCTAACTATGGCTACACCTTC. Filled out from reference TRBV29-1 and TRBJ1-2, the complete variable domain reads SAVISQKPSRDICQRGTSLTIQCQVDSQVTMMFWYRQQPGQSLTLIATANQGSEATYESGFVIDKFPISRPNLTFSTLTVSNMSPEDSSIYLCSVEDRPANYGYTFGSGTRLTVV.

This clone was seen just once. The chain combines TRBV25-1 with TRBJ1-2, with unresolved D. Looked up from germline, CDR1 is MGHDK and CDR2 is SYGVNS. CDR3 length: 10 amino acids. Trimming pared 2 bases from V and 8 bases from J, leaving 3 bases between. CDR3: CASSEDGYTF. Written as DNA, the CDR3 is TGTGCCAGCAGTGAAGACGGCTACACCTTC.

The chain uses TRBV11-2 and TRBJ2-3; 7 bases match TRBD1. Germline CDR1 is SGHAT and CDR2 is FQNNGV. The CDR3 sequence is 16 residues long. V trimming: 1 base; J trimming: 2 bases; junction bases outside the gene matches: 6. CDR3 protein: CASSLVPDRSTDTQYF. CDR3 bases: TGTGCCAGCAGCTTAGTCCCGGACAGGTCCACAGATACGCAGTATTTT.

The chain joins TRBV27 to TRBJ2-1; 8 nucleotides line up with TRBD2. The germline V gene encodes CDR1 MNHEY and CDR2 SMNVEV (reference sequence). The CDR3 extends over 15 amino acids. V trimming: 3 bases; J trimming: 9 bases; junction bases outside the gene matches: 10. CDR3 protein: CASSLGGGLEGEQFF. Here the CDR3 DNA reads TGTGCCAGCAGTTTGGGGGGGGGACTAGAGGGTGAGCAGTTCTTC.

The gene calls are TRBV4-3 and TRBJ2-7; D is unclear. The CDR3 length is 14 residues. Between the trimmed V and J ends, which lost 6 bases and 4 bases, there was a span of 16 bases. Germline V lookup: CDR1 LGHNA, CDR2 YSLEER. The CDR3 protein is CASRSVIGSYEQYF. The CDR3 coding sequence is TGCGCCAGCAGATCAGTAATCGGGTCTTACGAGCAGTACTTC.

V usage is TRBV29-1 and J usage is TRBJ2-7; D gene ambiguous. CDR3 length: 11 amino acids. The ends were cut back, 7 bases at V and 3 bases at J, with 10 bases in the middle. The germline gives CDR1 SQVTM, CDR2 ANQGSEA. The CDR3 DNA follows: TGCAGCGGTGGATACAGCTACGAGCAGTACTTC. This encodes CSGGYSYEQYF.

For this clone: The junction and the germline gene differ at one end; a read error may be behind it. The gene calls are TRBV29-1 and TRBJ2-1; no reliable D call. Germline V lookup: CDR1 SQVTM, CDR2 ANQGSEA. The CDR3 is made up of 16 amino acids. The CDR3 is CSVEGPTGNSYNEQFF. Written as DNA, the CDR3 is TGCAGCGTCGAAGGGCCCACGGGCAACTCCTACAATGAGCAGTTCTTC.

V usage is TRBV18 and J usage is TRBJ1-4; 7 bases line up with TRBD1. The V gene end was trimmed by 5 bases and the J gene end by 5 bases; junction bases not matched to a gene: 8. The CDR3 has 15 residues. Germline V CDR1 and CDR2: KGHSH, LQKENI. The DNA of the CDR3 is TGTGCCAGCTCATCCTCGACAGGGAGGAATGAAAAACTGTTTTTT. Protein product: CASSSSTGRNEKLFF.

The chain carries TRBV2 and TRBJ1-1; TRBD1 agrees at 9 bases. V lost 0 bases, J lost 6 bases, and 5 bases stayed unmatched. This CDR3 has 15 amino acids. Germline V gene sequence: CDR1 SNHLY, CDR2 FYNNEI. CDR3 in amino acids: CASSEAQTGGSEAFF. CDR3 coding DNA: TGTGCCAGCAGTGAAGCGCAGACAGGGGGGTCTGAAGCTTTCTTT.

V is TRBV6-5 and J is TRBJ2-7, with 7 bases matching TRBD1. Germline CDR1 and CDR2: MNHEY and SVGAGI. V dropped 6 bases and J dropped 0; count of bases not matched to a gene: 8. CDR3 length equals 15 residues. The CDR3 reads CASSSWTGFSYEQYF. In DNA, the CDR3 is TGTGCCAGCAGCTCCTGGACAGGATTCTCCTACGAGCAGTACTTC.

In this sample, this clone turned up once. The chain carries TRBV10-3 and TRBJ2-7; 7 bases are shared with TRBD1. This CDR3 is 15 amino acids long. Germline CDR1 and CDR2: ENHRY and SYGVKD. V was clipped by 2 bases and J by 0 bases; unmatched bases: 4. The CDR3 loop is CAISEPGQASYEQYF. The CDR3, as DNA: TGTGCCATCAGTGAGCCCGGACAGGCCTCCTACGAGCAGTACTTC.

This rearrangement joins TRBV5-8 to TRBJ1-1; 9 bases align to TRBD1. The germline V gene encodes CDR1 SGHTS and CDR2 YDEGEE. CDR3 length equals 16 residues. After removal of 4 bases from V and 0 bases from J, the junction contained 7 bases not matched to a gene. CDR3 sequence reads: CASSTTGTGMNTEAFF. CDR3 nucleotides: TGTGCCAGCAGCACGACCGGGACAGGGATGAACACTGAAGCTTTCTTT.

The rearrangement uses TRBV29-1 and TRBJ1-1, with TRBD1 matching over 8 bases. Germline-derived CDR1 and CDR2 are SQVTM and ANQGSEA. The CDR3 length is 14 residues. The V segment lost 6 bases and the J segment 1 base; nucleotides outside the gene matches: 7. CDR3 loop: CSVARGTGNTEAFF. The CDR3 DNA follows: TGCAGCGTCGCCCGAGGGACAGGGAACACTGAAGCTTTCTTT.

V and J are TRBV21-1 and TRBJ1-1; the DNA was not used to check the table's D call, TRBD1. TRBV21-1 is designated a pseudogene. This CDR3 region has 11 residues. The CDR3 here is CASTTGVEAFF. The CDR3 DNA sequence: TGTGCCAGCACCACAGGGGTTGAAGCTTTCTTT.

This chain uses TRBV10-1 with TRBJ1-1, with TRBD1 matching 8 bases. The CDR3 runs to 14 residues. Germline V gives CDR1 WNHNN, CDR2 SYGVQD (reference sequence). J was trimmed by 1 base and V by 2 bases; bases with no gene match: 0. This CDR3 is CASSEGQGNTEAFF. As DNA, the CDR3 is TGCGCCAGCAGTGAGGGACAGGGGAACACTGAAGCTTTCTTT.

CDR3 in DNA: TGTGCCAGCAGCGGGGGGACAGGAAATTCACCCCTCCACTTT. Residues: CASSGGTGNSPLHF. This chain uses TRBV9 with TRBJ1-6; 8 nucleotides line up with TRBD1. After removal of 3 bases from V and 7 bases from J, the junction contained 3 bases not matched to a gene. CDR1 and CDR2 from the germline V gene are SGDLS and YYNGEE. This CDR3 has 14 amino acids.

J is TRBJ1-5 and V is TRBV6-1; TRBD1 matches at 9 bases. This CDR3 has 14 residues. The germline gives CDR1 MNHNS, CDR2 SASEGT. J was trimmed by 7 bases and V by 5 bases; bases with no gene match: 6. The CDR3 sequence is CASSFGQGSQPQHF. The CDR3, as DNA: TGTGCCAGCAGTTTTGGACAGGGGAGCCAGCCCCAGCATTTT.

V gene TRBV15 combines with J gene TRBJ1-1, with D perhaps TRBD1 (5 bases). CDR3 length: 14 residues. V lost 5 bases, J lost 3 bases, and 13 bases lay in between. The germline CDR1 and CDR2 sequences are LNHNV and YYDKDF (reference sequence). The CDR3 bases are TGTGCCACCAGCCCACTGGTGGGGGACACTGAAGCTTTCTTT. Residues: CATSPLVGDTEAFF.

V gene TRBV7-9 combines with J gene TRBJ1-2; 10 nucleotides line up with TRBD1. The CDR3 covers 16 residues. The V and J ends lost 0 bases and 3 bases, in that order; junction bases with no gene match: 4. Germline V CDR1 and CDR2: SEHNR, FQNEAQ (reference sequence). The CDR3 nucleotides are TGTGCCAGCAGCTTAGCAAGGACAGGGGGAGACTATGGCTACACCTTC. Protein sequence: CASSLARTGGDYGYTF.

This clone has just one count. The chain links TRBV19 to TRBJ2-3; 8 bases align to TRBD2. Germline CDR1 reads LNHDA; CDR2 reads SQIVND (reference sequence). V was pared by 3 bases and J by 1 base, with 6 bases of the junction left unmatched. CDR3 length: 16 amino acids. The CDR3 loop is CASSMGSGRGTDTQYF. As DNA, the CDR3 is TGTGCCAGTAGTATGGGGTCCGGGAGGGGCACAGATACGCAGTATTTT.

V usage is TRBV6-5 and J usage is TRBJ2-7; 12 nucleotides agree with TRBD1. The CDR3 is 16 residues long. V lost 1 base and J lost 6; bases outside the gene matches: 7. CDR1 and CDR2 from the germline V gene are MNHEY and SVGAGI. CDR3 sequence (DNA): TGTGCCAGCAGTTACTGGGGACAGGGGGCGGCTGGCGAGCAGTACTTC. Its protein is CASSYWGQGAAGEQYF.

V is TRBV5-1 and J is TRBJ1-2; 9 nucleotides agree with TRBD1. V shed 0 bases, J shed 4 bases, and the junction held 4 bases outside the gene matches. The CDR3 runs to 15 residues. From germline, CDR1 is SGHRS and CDR2 YFSETQ. The CDR3: CASSLEGGQGYGYTF. CDR3 sequence (DNA): TGCGCCAGCAGCTTGGAAGGGGGACAGGGCTATGGCTACACCTTC.

The chain carries TRBV13 and TRBJ2-2; possibly TRBD1 for D (6 bases). The CDR3 is 15 residues long. The V gene lost 5 bases and the J gene lost 0 bases, with 10 bases spanning the gap. The V gene's germline CDR1 is PRHDT and CDR2 FYEKMQ (reference sequence). The CDR3 DNA reads TGTGCCAGCAGCGGCGACAGGCCGAACACCGGGGAGCTGTTTTTT. It is translated as CASSGDRPNTGELFF.

The V gene is TRBV25-1, the J gene TRBJ2-7; D gene ambiguous. Germline values: CDR1 MGHDK, CDR2 SYGVNS. The V end was cut by 1 base, the J end by 0 bases, with 10 bases between. The CDR3 contains 15 residues. CDR3 in DNA: TGTGCCAGCAGTGAATCCACATATCTCTCCTACGAGCAGTACTTC. It specifies CASSESTYLSYEQYF.

The rearrangement uses TRBV5-6 and TRBJ1-2, with 10 bases identical to TRBD1. The CDR3 is 15 amino acids. V lost 6 bases and J lost 0; bases outside the gene matches: 5. From germline, CDR1 is SGHDT and CDR2 YYEEEE. The CDR3 loop is CASKGQGSTNYGYTF. CDR3 coding DNA: TGTGCCAGCAAGGGACAGGGGTCTACTAACTATGGCTACACCTTC.

The sample holds one count of this clone. This chain links TRBV27 with TRBJ2-7; 10 bases line up with TRBD2. The junction had 14 bases not matched to a gene; V was cut back by 10 bases and J by 5 bases. Germline lookup yields CDR1 MNHEY and CDR2 SMNVEV (reference sequence). This CDR3 region has 15 residues. CDR3 amino acids: CATPTRTSGVDEQYF. As DNA, the CDR3 is TGTGCCACCCCGACCCGTACTAGCGGGGTAGACGAGCAGTACTTC.

This clone came up once. The J gene is TRBJ2-7, the V gene TRBV7-9; TRBD1 matches 7 bases. Germline-derived CDR1 and CDR2 are SEHNR and FQNEAQ (reference sequence). The CDR3 runs 14 residues. Unmatched junction bases numbered 3, after V lost 4 bases and J lost 0 bases. CDR3 nucleotide sequence: TGTGCCAGCAGCTATTGGGACAGCTCCTACGAGCAGTACTTC. Residues: CASSYWDSSYEQYF.

This clone rates as medium-sized. This chain joins TRBV13 and TRBJ2-7; possible D gene TRBD1, 6 bases. CDR3 length: 13 amino acids. V was trimmed by 5 bases and J by 3 bases, leaving 11 bases between them. The V gene's germline CDR1 is PRHDT and CDR2 FYEKMQ (reference sequence). CDR3 protein: CASSQGRLYEQYF. The DNA of the CDR3 is TGTGCCAGCAGCCAGGGGCGTCTCTACGAGCAGTACTTC. Together with reference TRBV13 and TRBJ2-7, the CDR3 gives the full variable domain: AAGVIQSPRHLIKEKRETATLKCYPIPRHDTVYWYQQGPGQDPQFLISFYEKMQSDKGSIPDRFSAQQFSDYHSELNMSSLELGDSALYFCASSQGRLYEQYFGPGTRLTVT.

This rearrangement joins TRBV7-9 to TRBJ1-3, with unresolved D. V lost 5 bases to trimming and J lost 7 bases, with 9 bases between them. The germline V gene encodes CDR1 SEHNR and CDR2 FQNEAQ (reference sequence). The CDR3 is made up of 12 amino acids. The CDR3 sequence is CASSPQGNTIYF. CDR3 in DNA: TGTGCCAGCAGCCCTCAAGGGAACACCATATATTTT. The whole variable domain, filled in from reference TRBV7-9 and TRBJ1-3, reads DTGVSQNPRHKITKRGQNVTFRCDPISEHNRLYWYRQTLGQGPEFLTYFQNEAQLEKSRLLSDRFSAERPKGSFSTLEIQRTEQGDSAMYLCASSPQGNTIYFGEGSWLTVV.